This TCR beta chain was sequenced during a study of technical replicates of blood from a handful of donors. This table comes from immunoSEQ multiplex PCR, and its TCRdb copy is limited to in-frame clones, with some not included. The data contain 80,000 or so clones, 95% to 98% of them seen just once; the ten biggest clones take up around 0.15%. With 5 bases clipped from V and 1 base from J, the junction kept 10 bases outside the gene matches. Germline lookup yields CDR1 MNHEY and CDR2 SMNVEV (reference sequence). The length of the CDR3 is 17 residues. Sequenced input: T cells isolated from PBMCs. The TCR originated in a human donor in good health. The chain combines TRBV27 with TRBJ2-1; TRBD1 aligns across 8 bases. In DNA, the CDR3 is TGTGCCAGCAGTCCCGGGACAGGTGGCGTATCCTACAATGAGCAGTTCTTC. Its translation: CASSPGTGGVSYNEQFF.